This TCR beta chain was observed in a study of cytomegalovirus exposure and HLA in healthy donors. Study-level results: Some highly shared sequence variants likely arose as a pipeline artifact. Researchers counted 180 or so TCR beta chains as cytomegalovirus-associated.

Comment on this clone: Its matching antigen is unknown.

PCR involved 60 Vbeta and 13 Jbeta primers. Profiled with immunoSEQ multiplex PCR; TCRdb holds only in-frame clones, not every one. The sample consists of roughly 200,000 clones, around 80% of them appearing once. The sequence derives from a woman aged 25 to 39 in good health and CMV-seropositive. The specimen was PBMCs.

The CDR3 DNA reads as TGTGCCAGCAGCCCTGGGACAGGGAGACTTGGCTACACCTTC. Encoded protein: CASSPGTGRLGYTF. The chain recombines TRBV6-4 with TRBJ1-2; 9 bases align to TRBD1. Germline-derived CDR1 and CDR2 are MRHNA and SNTAGT. V was clipped by 6 bases and J by 7 bases; unmatched bases: 9. There are 14 residues in the CDR3.